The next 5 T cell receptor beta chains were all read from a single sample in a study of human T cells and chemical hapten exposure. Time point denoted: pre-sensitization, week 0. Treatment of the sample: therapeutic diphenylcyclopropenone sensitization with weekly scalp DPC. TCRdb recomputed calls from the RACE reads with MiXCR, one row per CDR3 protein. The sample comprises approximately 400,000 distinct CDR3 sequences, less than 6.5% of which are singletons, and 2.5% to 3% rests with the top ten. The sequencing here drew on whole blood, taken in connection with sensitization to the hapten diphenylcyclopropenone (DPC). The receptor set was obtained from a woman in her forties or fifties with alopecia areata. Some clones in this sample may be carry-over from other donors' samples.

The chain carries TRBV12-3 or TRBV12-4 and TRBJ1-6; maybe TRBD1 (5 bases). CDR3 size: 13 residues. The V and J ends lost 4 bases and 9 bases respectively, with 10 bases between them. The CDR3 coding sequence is TGTGCCAGCAGTTGGCAGGGTAGTTCACCCCTCCACTTT. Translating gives CASSWQGSSPLHF.

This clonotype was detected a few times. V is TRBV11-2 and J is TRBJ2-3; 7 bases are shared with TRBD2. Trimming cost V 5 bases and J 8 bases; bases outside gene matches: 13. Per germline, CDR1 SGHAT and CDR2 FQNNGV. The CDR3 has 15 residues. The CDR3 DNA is TGTGCCAGCAGCGCCCCCCCTGGGGGGGAGACTACGCAGTATTTT. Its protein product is CASSAPPGGETTQYF.

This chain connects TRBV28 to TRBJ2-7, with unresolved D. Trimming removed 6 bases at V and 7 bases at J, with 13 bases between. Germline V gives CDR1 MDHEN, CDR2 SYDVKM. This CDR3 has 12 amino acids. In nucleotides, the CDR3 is TGTGCCAGCAGGCGGCTTGGGCCAGAGCAGTACTTC. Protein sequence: CASRRLGPEQYF.

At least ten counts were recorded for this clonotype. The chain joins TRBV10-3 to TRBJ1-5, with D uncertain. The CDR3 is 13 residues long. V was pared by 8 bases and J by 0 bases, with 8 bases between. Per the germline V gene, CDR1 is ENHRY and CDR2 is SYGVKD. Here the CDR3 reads CAIQRDSNQPQHF. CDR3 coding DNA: TGTGCCATCCAGCGAGATAGCAATCAGCCCCAGCATTTT.

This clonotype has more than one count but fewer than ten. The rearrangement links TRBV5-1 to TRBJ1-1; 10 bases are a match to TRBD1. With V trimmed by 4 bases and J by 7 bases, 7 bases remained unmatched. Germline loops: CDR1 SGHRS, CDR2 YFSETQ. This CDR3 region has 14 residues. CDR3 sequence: CASSQGQGLSEAFF. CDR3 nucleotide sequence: TGCGCCAGCAGCCAGGGACAGGGGTTGAGTGAAGCTTTCTTT. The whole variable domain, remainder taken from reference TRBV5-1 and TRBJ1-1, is KAGVTQTPRYLIKTRGQQVTLSCSPISGHRSVSWYQQTPGQGLQFLFEYFSETQRNKGNFPGRFSGRQFSNSRSEMNVSTLELGDSALYLCASSQGQGLSEAFFGQGTRLTVV.